This T cell receptor (beta chain) was observed in a study of prognosis after radiotherapy for stage I lung cancer. Across the whole study: The study enrolled patients with stage I non-small cell lung cancer between 2018 and January 2019. The biologically effective dose of the SBRT radiotherapy was at least 100 Gy, given over 3 to 5 fractions. Regarding the study as a whole: Among expanded TCR clones, tumor specificity was not determined.

Peripheral blood was collected in volumes of six milliliters at each of two time points. CDR1 is MNHNS, CDR2 SASEGT, per germline. The CDR3 is 12 amino acids. TCR beta CDR3 amplification from genomic DNA was performed by two-round multiplex PCR. For every TRBV and TRBJ gene, a specific primer was used in first-round PCR. TCRdb used MiXCR to reprocess the multiplex PCR reads, holding one entry per CDR3 protein. The sample consists of about 16,000 distinct CDR3 sequences, approximately 45% of them appearing once. As to this clonotype: What it binds is unknown. One junction end does not reproduce the germline sequence, and a read error may be involved.

The TCR was taken from a donor over 45 with non-small cell lung cancer. The chain is built from TRBV6-1 and TRBJ2-7; D not certain. The material was PBMCs, obtained before or after stereotactic body radiation therapy (not recorded which). CDR3 sequence: CASSDLCGEHYF. In nucleotides, the CDR3 is TGTGCCAGCAGTGACCTCTGCGGCGAGCATTACTTC.